The T cell receptor (beta chain) described here comes from a study of read filtering for tumor transcriptome and immune sequencing. This clonotype appeared a few times. A far larger clone is off by one base, so a read error is likely. The CDR3 runs 16 residues. Molecular barcoded adaptors covering alpha/delta and beta/gamma chains were used on roughly 400 ng RNA. TCRdb reprocessed the reads via MiXCR and lists one record per CDR3 protein. The table has 35,000 to 45,000 distinct CDR3 sequences, 12% to 15% seen once. This receptor was obtained from a donor at least 40 years old with multiple myeloma. V gene TRBV12-3 or TRBV12-4 combines with J gene TRBJ2-1; maybe TRBD2 (5 bases). The sequenced material came from a population of CD138-negative cells sorted from bone marrow. The CDR3 protein is CASSLRLALLGNELFF. The CDR3 nucleotides are TGTGCCAGCAGTTTAAGGCTAGCCTTATTGGGCAATGAGCTGTTCTTC.